A single sample is the source of the 31 T cell receptor beta chains below, sequenced in a study of blood T cell repertoires in COVID-19. Produced via immunoSEQ multiplex PCR; TCRdb's table is partial and in-frame only. The profile shows about 190,000 clones, about 85% of them singletons. Sample: peripheral blood. These receptors were obtained from a man older than 75 with COVID-19, enrolled during active disease.

The chain is built from TRBV3-1 (or the pseudogene TRBV3-2) and TRBJ2-3; D gene ambiguous. Trimming cost V 4 bases and J 0 bases, with 5 bases left between them. In germline, CDR1 is LGHDT, CDR2 YNNKEL (reference sequence). The CDR3 spans 13 residues. CDR3 region: CASSLGSTDTQYF. CDR3 in DNA: TGTGCCAGCAGCCTCGGGAGCACAGATACGCAGTATTTT.

The gene calls are TRBV5-4 and TRBJ1-1; D not certain. The CDR3 is 14 amino acids. The germline V gene has CDR1 SGHNT and CDR2 YYREEE (reference sequence). V was shortened by 0 bases and J by 0 bases, with 6 bases between the two germline ends. CDR3 nucleotide sequence: TGTGCCAGCAGCTTGGAACACCTGAACACTGAAGCTTTCTTT. Amino acid sequence: CASSLEHLNTEAFF.

This chain links TRBV5-5 with TRBJ1-5, with D possibly matching TRBD1 (5 bases). V shed 0 bases and J shed 5 bases, with 6 bases lying between them. CDR3 length equals 13 residues. The V gene's germline CDR1 is SGHKS and CDR2 YYEKEE (reference sequence). The CDR3 DNA follows: TGTGCCAGCAGCTTGGAGGGGTATCAGCCCCAGCATTTT. Its protein product is CASSLEGYQPQHF.

This chain uses TRBV7-9 with TRBJ1-2, with 7 bases lining up with TRBD1. CDR1 and CDR2 (germline): SEHNR, FQNEAQ (reference sequence). Germline trimming cut 5 bases from V and 8 bases from J; bases unmatched to any gene: 5. The CDR3 covers 12 residues. The CDR3 DNA reads TGTGCCAGCAGCCTCACAGGGGACGGCTACACCTTC. This sequence encodes CASSLTGDGYTF.

The chain carries TRBV6-2 or TRBV6-3 and TRBJ1-4, with unresolved D. Looked up from germline, CDR1 is MNHEY and CDR2 is SVGEGT. V lost 2 bases, J lost 0 bases, and 7 bases lay in between. The CDR3 runs 15 residues. The CDR3 DNA sequence: TGTGCCAGCAGTTACGAGGGAGCAACTAATGAAAAACTGTTTTTT. It encodes CASSYEGATNEKLFF.

This clone was picked up a small number of times. Other nucleotide sequences in the sample specify the same CDR3. The chain is built from TRBV29-1 and TRBJ2-7; 8 bases align to TRBD1. This CDR3 has 12 residues. V was clipped by 7 bases and J by 1 base; unmatched bases: 3. Germline CDR1 reads SQVTM; CDR2 reads ANQGSEA. CDR3 DNA: TGCAGCGCAGGGGGCGCTTCCTACGAGCAGTACTTC. Amino acids: CSAGGASYEQYF.

The CDR3 region is CASSTPGILYEQYF. CDR3 DNA sequence: TGTGCCAGCAGCACCCCCGGGATCCTCTACGAGCAGTACTTC. The chain couples TRBV11-2 to TRBJ2-7; the D gene is possibly TRBD2 (5 bases). Germline assignment: CDR1 SGHAT and CDR2 FQNNGV. CDR3 size: 14 residues. The V end lost 5 bases, the J end lost 3 bases, and 14 bases lay between the germline ends.

The chain employs TRBV6-2 or TRBV6-3 and TRBJ1-2; TRBD1 aligns across 7 bases. The junction had 2 bases not matched to a gene; V was cut back by 6 bases and J by 4 bases. The CDR3 contains 12 residues. The V gene's germline CDR1 is MNHEY and CDR2 SVGEGT. The CDR3, as DNA: TGTGCCAGCAGCAGGGACAGCTATGGCTACACCTTC. Translation: CASSRDSYGYTF.

The chain employs TRBV28 and TRBJ1-5; weak D call: TRBD1 (5 bases). CDR1 is MDHEN, CDR2 SYDVKM, per germline. The CDR3 is 13 amino acids. V was pared by 7 bases and J by 3 bases, with 10 bases between. CDR3 protein: CASIGTYNQPQHF. CDR3 coding DNA: TGTGCCAGCATTGGGACTTACAATCAGCCCCAGCATTTT.

This chain joins TRBV7-9 and TRBJ1-2, with D maybe TRBD1 (5 bases). In germline, CDR1 is SEHNR, CDR2 FQNEAQ (reference sequence). The CDR3 consists of 14 residues. The germline V and J ends were trimmed by 4 bases and 6 bases, with 15 bases remaining between them. CDR3 nucleotide sequence: TGTGCCAGCAGCTCTGACCGTCTAGGGGATGGCTACACCTTC. Amino acid sequence: CASSSDRLGDGYTF.

V gene TRBV21-1 combines with J gene TRBJ2-5; the table gives TRBD2 as D, unverified against the DNA. TRBV21-1 is recorded as a pseudogene. The CDR3 spans 14 residues. The CDR3 sequence: CASGSGGPPETQYF. Here the CDR3 DNA reads TGTGCCAGCGGGAGCGGGGGGCCCCCAGAGACCCAGTACTTC.

J is TRBJ1-5 and V is TRBV19; 7 bases agree with TRBD1. The CDR3 runs to 11 residues. V was pared by 9 bases and J by 9 bases, with 5 bases of the junction left unmatched. Germline CDR1 LNHDA, CDR2 SQIVND (reference sequence). CDR3 coding DNA: TGTGCCAGCGGACAGGTTGTGCCCCAGCATTTT. This sequence encodes CASGQVVPQHF.

The chain is built from TRBV6-6 and TRBJ1-5; no firm D call. The CDR3 consists of 14 residues. The V end lost 0 bases, the J end lost 2 bases, and 5 bases lay between the germline ends. The germline V gene encodes CDR1 MNHNY and CDR2 SVGAGI (reference sequence). The CDR3 DNA follows: TGTGCCAGCAGTTACTCCCAGGGCAATCAGCCCCAGCATTTT. Translating gives CASSYSQGNQPQHF.

The V gene is TRBV7-8, the J gene TRBJ2-3, with D uncertain. The CDR3 is 11 amino acids. Germline CDR1 is SGHVS and CDR2 is FQNEAQ. Trimming removed 5 bases at V and 6 bases at J, with 6 bases between. This CDR3 reads CASSLSDTQYF. In nucleotides, the CDR3 is TGTGCCAGCAGCCTTTCTGATACGCAGTATTTT.

The chain is built from TRBV7-9 and TRBJ2-3; D call uncertain. V lost 5 bases to trimming and J lost 2 bases, with 14 bases between them. This CDR3 is 15 amino acids long. The germline V gene encodes CDR1 SEHNR and CDR2 FQNEAQ (reference sequence). For the CDR3, the DNA is TGTGCCAGCAGCCTGACTCTCTCAGACACAGATACGCAGTATTTT. Encoded protein: CASSLTLSDTDTQYF.

The CDR3 DNA sequence: TGTGCCAGCAGCGTAGAAACTTACAATGAGCAGTTCTTC. This sequence encodes CASSVETYNEQFF. The rearrangement uses TRBV9 and TRBJ2-1; no firm D call. This CDR3 is built from 13 residues. The germline CDR1 and CDR2 sequences are SGDLS and YYNGEE. Trimming shortened V by 0 bases and J by 4 bases, and 5 bases separated the two germline ends.

This rearrangement joins TRBV27 to TRBJ1-6, with TRBD1 matching 7 bases. The CDR3 is 14 amino acids. Germline-derived CDR1 and CDR2 are MNHEY and SMNVEV (reference sequence). Germline trimming cut 4 bases from V and 6 bases from J; bases unmatched to any gene: 3. The CDR3 loop is CASSWGQSNSPLHF. CDR3 DNA sequence: TGTGCCAGCAGTTGGGGACAGTCTAATTCACCCCTCCACTTT.

V usage is TRBV6-5 and J usage is TRBJ1-1; 10 bases map to TRBD1. The CDR3 runs to 13 residues. Trimming cost V 7 bases and J 7 bases; bases outside gene matches: 6. Germline lookup yields CDR1 MNHEY and CDR2 SVGAGI. The CDR3 is CASTGQGGSEAFF. The DNA for the CDR3 is TGTGCCAGCACCGGACAGGGGGGAAGTGAAGCTTTCTTT.

J is TRBJ2-3 and V is TRBV4-1, with D perhaps TRBD1 (5 bases). The germline V gene has CDR1 MGHRA and CDR2 YSYEKL. The V end was cut by 2 bases, the J end by 1 base, with 10 bases between. CDR3 length: 15 amino acids. CDR3 nucleotides: TGCGCCAGCAGCCAACCCAGGGTTGGCACAGATACGCAGTATTTT. Translated, it gives CASSQPRVGTDTQYF.

This clone was detected only a few times. The chain uses TRBV2 and TRBJ1-2, with TRBD1 matching over 9 bases. This CDR3 contains 13 residues. Unmatched junction bases numbered 4, after V lost 3 bases and J lost 8 bases. Germline CDR1 is SNHLY and CDR2 is FYNNEI. The CDR3 DNA reads as TGTGCCAGCAGTGATGGGACAGGGTACGGCTACACCTTC. It translates to CASSDGTGYGYTF.

The V gene is TRBV29-1, the J gene TRBJ2-3; 9 positions agree with TRBD1. Trimming removed 7 bases from V and 2 bases from J; junction bases left unmatched: 7. The CDR3 runs to 14 residues. CDR1 and CDR2 (germline): SQVTM, ANQGSEA. In DNA form, the CDR3 reads TGCAGCGCGGCCGGGGACAGGGACACAGATACGCAGTATTTT. It is translated as CSAAGDRDTDTQYF.

V usage is TRBV10-3 and J usage is TRBJ2-3, with D possibly matching TRBD1 (5 bases). CDR3 length: 15 residues. The germline V gene has CDR1 ENHRY and CDR2 SYGVKD. Deletions cut 5 bases from V and 2 bases from J, with 14 bases between. The CDR3 DNA follows: TGTGCCATCAGTCCAAGCCCAGGGCACACAGATACGCAGTATTTT. It is translated as CAISPSPGHTDTQYF.

The chain uses TRBV7-9 and TRBJ1-5; D is uncertain. Trimming left V 4 bases short and J 3 bases short, with 10 bases between. The CDR3 spans 14 residues. CDR1 SEHNR and CDR2 FQNEAQ come from the germline V gene (reference sequence). DNA for the CDR3: TGTGCCAGCAGCTCAGCCGGTCACAATCAGCCCCAGCATTTT. It specifies CASSSAGHNQPQHF.

This chain uses TRBV5-4 with TRBJ2-2; TRBD2 matches 9 bases. V was pared by 2 bases and J by 7 bases, with 6 bases of the junction left unmatched. Germline V CDR1 and CDR2: SGHNT, YYREEE (reference sequence). The CDR3 has 15 residues. CDR3 sequence (DNA): TGTGCCAGCAGCTTCGGCGGGGGGGCCGGCGGGGAGCTGTTTTTT. Protein sequence: CASSFGGGAGGELFF.

V gene TRBV7-2 combines with J gene TRBJ1-1; 7 bases are shared with TRBD1. The ends lost 6 bases at V and 5 bases at J; junction bases unmatched: 6. Germline CDR1 SGHTA, CDR2 FQGNSA. The CDR3 is made up of 13 amino acids. CDR3 amino acids: CASRPTGLTEAFF. The DNA for the CDR3 is TGTGCCAGCAGGCCGACAGGGCTAACTGAAGCTTTCTTT.

The chain couples TRBV3-1 (or the pseudogene TRBV3-2) to TRBJ2-3, with 9 bases fitting TRBD1. This CDR3 region has 15 residues. Germline loops: CDR1 LGHDT, CDR2 YNNKEL (reference sequence). V trimming: 4 bases; J trimming: 5 bases; junction bases outside the gene matches: 7. The CDR3: CASSPRQGVGDTQYF. In nucleotides, the CDR3 is TGTGCCAGCAGCCCCCGACAGGGGGTCGGAGATACGCAGTATTTT.

Here the CDR3 DNA reads TGTGCCAGCAGCGAGGGAGAGCAATACGAGCAGTACTTC. It translates to CASSEGEQYEQYF. The chain combines TRBV7-8 with TRBJ2-7; tentative D call: TRBD2 (5 bases). The germline V gene encodes CDR1 SGHVS and CDR2 FQNEAQ. Trimming stripped 5 bases from V and 4 bases from J, with 12 bases between. There are 13 residues in the CDR3.

This sequence joins TRBV28 and TRBJ2-5; 7 bases map to TRBD1. V trimming: 6 bases; J trimming: 4 bases; junction bases outside the gene matches: 5. The CDR3 has 13 amino acids. CDR1 is MDHEN and CDR2 is SYDVKM in the germline V gene. This CDR3 is CASRKGGAETQYF. The CDR3 DNA reads TGTGCCAGCAGGAAAGGGGGCGCAGAGACCCAGTACTTC.

This chain links TRBV7-7 with TRBJ1-6; D remains unclear. V was clipped by 3 bases and J by 10 bases, with 10 bases between them. This CDR3 is built from 13 residues. Per the germline V gene, CDR1 is SSHAT and CDR2 is FNYEAQ (reference sequence). This chain's CDR3 is CASSLNRNSPLHF. The CDR3 DNA reads as TGTGCCAGCAGCTTGAATAGAAACTCACCCCTCCACTTT.

The gene calls are TRBV5-1 and TRBJ2-7; D not resolved. This CDR3 contains 15 residues. Germline CDR1 reads SGHRS; CDR2 reads YFSETQ. Trimming pared 5 bases from V and 4 bases from J, leaving 19 bases between. CDR3 DNA sequence: TGCGCCAGCAGGATTACGTTATCAGAGGCGTACGAGCAGTACTTC. It translates to CASRITLSEAYEQYF.

J is TRBJ1-6 and V is TRBV5-4; TRBD1 agrees at 10 bases. V lost 3 bases, J lost 6 bases, and 6 bases stayed unmatched. This CDR3 is built from 16 residues. Looked up from germline, CDR1 is SGHNT and CDR2 is YYREEE (reference sequence). The CDR3 sequence: CASSSVTGGSNSPLHF. CDR3 coding DNA: TGTGCCAGCAGCTCGGTGACAGGGGGCTCTAATTCACCCCTCCACTTT.